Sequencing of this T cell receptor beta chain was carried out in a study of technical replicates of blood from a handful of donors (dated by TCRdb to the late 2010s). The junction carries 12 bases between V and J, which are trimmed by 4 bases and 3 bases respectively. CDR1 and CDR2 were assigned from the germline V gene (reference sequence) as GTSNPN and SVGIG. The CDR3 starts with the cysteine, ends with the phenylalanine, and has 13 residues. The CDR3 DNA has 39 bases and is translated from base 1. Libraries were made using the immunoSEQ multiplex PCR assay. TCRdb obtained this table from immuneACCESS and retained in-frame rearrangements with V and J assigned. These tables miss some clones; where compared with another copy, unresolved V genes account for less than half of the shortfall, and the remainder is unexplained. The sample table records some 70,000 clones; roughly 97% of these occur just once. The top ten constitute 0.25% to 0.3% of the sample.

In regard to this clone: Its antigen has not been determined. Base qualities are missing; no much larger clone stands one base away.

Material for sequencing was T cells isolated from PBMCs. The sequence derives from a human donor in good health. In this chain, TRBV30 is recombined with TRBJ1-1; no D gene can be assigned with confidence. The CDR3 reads CAWNDKSYTEAFF. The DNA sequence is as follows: TGTGCCTGGAATGACAAATCCTACACTGAAGCTTTCTTT.